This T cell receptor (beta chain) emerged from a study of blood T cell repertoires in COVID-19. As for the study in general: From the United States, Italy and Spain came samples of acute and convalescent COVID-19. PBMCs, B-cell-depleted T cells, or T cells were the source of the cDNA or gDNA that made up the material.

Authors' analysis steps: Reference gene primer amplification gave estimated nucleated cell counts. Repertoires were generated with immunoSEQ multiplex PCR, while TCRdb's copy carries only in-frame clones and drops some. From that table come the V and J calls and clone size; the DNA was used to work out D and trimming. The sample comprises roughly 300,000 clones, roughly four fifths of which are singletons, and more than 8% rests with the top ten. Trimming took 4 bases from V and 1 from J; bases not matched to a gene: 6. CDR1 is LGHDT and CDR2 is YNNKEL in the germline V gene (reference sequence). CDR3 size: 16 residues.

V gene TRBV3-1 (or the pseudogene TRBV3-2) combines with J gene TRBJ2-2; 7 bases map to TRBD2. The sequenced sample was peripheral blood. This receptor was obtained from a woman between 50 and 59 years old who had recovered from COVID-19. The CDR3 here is CASSPPRGRNTGELFF. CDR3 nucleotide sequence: TGTGCCAGCAGCCCCCCCCGCGGGAGGAACACCGGGGAGCTGTTTTTT.